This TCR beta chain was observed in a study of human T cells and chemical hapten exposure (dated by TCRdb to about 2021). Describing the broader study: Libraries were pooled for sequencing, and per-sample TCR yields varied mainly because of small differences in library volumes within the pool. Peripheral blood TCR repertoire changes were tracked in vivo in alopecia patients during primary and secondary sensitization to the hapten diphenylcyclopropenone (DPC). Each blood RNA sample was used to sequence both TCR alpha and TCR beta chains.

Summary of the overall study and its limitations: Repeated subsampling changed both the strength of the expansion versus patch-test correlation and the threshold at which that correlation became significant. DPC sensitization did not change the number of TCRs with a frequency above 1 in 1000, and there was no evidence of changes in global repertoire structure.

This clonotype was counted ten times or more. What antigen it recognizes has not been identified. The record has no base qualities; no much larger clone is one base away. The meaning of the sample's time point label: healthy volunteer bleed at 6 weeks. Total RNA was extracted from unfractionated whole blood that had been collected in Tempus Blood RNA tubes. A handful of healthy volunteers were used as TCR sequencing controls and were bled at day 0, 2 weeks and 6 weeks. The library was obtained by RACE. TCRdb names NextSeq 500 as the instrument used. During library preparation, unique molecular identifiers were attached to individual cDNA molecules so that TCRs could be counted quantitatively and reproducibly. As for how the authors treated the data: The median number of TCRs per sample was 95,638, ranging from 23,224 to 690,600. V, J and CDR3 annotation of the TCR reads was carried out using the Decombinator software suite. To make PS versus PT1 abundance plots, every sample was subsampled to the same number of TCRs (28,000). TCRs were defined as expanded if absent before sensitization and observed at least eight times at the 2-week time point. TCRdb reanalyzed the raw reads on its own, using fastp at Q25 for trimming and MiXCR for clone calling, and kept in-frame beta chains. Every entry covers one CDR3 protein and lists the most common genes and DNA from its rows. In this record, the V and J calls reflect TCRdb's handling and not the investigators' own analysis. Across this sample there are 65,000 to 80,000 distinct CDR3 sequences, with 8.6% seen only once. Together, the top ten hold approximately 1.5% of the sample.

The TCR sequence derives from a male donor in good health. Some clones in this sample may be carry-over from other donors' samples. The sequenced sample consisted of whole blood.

CDR3 sequence: CASSQSKSSYEQYF. The DNA sequence is TGTGCCAGCAGCCAAAGCAAGAGCTCCTACGAGCAGTACTTC. In this chain, TRBV7-2 is recombined with TRBJ2-7, with no D gene named confidently. Per the germline V gene, SGHTA is the CDR1 and FQGNSA is the CDR2. The CDR3, from cysteine to phenylalanine, totals 14 residues. Of all the DNA, just the CDR3 is kept, 42 bases in frame from base 1. V is pared back by 5 bases and J by 0 bases, with 11 bases lying between the germline termini.